The 27 T cell receptor beta chains reported below all come from one sample, sequenced in a study of control samples from healthy donors and cancer patients. The assay was immunoSEQ multiplex PCR, and TCRdb's table has in-frame clones only and misses some. The sample shows 120,000 or so clones, approximately 92% of them seen only once. The material sequenced was PBMCs. The source of these receptors is a man older than 75 with head and neck cancer.

The chain uses TRBV18 and TRBJ1-1, with D unclear. V lost 3 bases and J lost 4, with 9 bases in between. The CDR3 extends over 13 amino acids. Germline V gene data show CDR1 as KGHSH and CDR2 as LQKENI. The CDR3 nucleotides read TGTGCCAGCTCACCTGTCCAGGCCACTGAAGCTTTCTTT. This sequence encodes CASSPVQATEAFF.

With respect to this clone: The same CDR3 also results from other DNA sequences found in this sample. This sequence joins TRBV20-1 and TRBJ1-1, with D maybe TRBD1 (6 bases). From germline, CDR1 is DFQATT and CDR2 SNEGSKA (reference sequence). CDR3 length equals 11 residues. V lost 6 bases and J lost 1, with 6 bases in between. The CDR3 DNA follows: TGCAGTGCCAGGGGGAACACTGAAGCTTTCTTT. Translation: CSARGNTEAFF.

This chain links TRBV3-1 (or the pseudogene TRBV3-2) with TRBJ2-7; no reliable D call. Trimming took 0 bases from V and 0 from J, leaving 6 bases between them. CDR1 and CDR2 (germline): LGHDT, YNNKEL (reference sequence). The CDR3 length is 14 residues. CDR3 in amino acids: CASSQEGLSYEQYF. CDR3 bases: TGTGCCAGCAGCCAAGAGGGTCTCTCCTACGAGCAGTACTTC.

This chain links TRBV4-3 with TRBJ2-2, with 12 bases that match TRBD2. This CDR3 spans 16 amino acids. The junction had 4 bases not matched to a gene; V was cut back by 4 bases and J by 4 bases. Germline loops: CDR1 LGHNA, CDR2 YSLEER. CDR3 in amino acids: CASSPLAGGTTGELFF. CDR3 DNA: TGCGCCAGCAGCCCGCTAGCGGGAGGGACCACCGGGGAGCTGTTTTTT.

The chain has TRBV18 and TRBJ2-7; D gene ambiguous. The CDR3 runs 15 residues. V lost 8 bases, J lost 0 bases, and 17 bases lay in between. Germline CDR1 is KGHSH and CDR2 is LQKENI. The CDR3 nucleotides are TGTGCCAGCCACCAGCAACAGTCCTCCTCCTACGAGCAGTACTTC. Protein sequence: CASHQQQSSSYEQYF. Full variable domain (remainder filled in from reference TRBV18 and TRBJ2-7): NAGVMQNPRHLVRRRGQEARLRCSPMKGHSHVYWYRQLPEEGLKFMVYLQKENIIDESGMPKERFSAEFPKEGPSILRIQQVVRGDSAAYFCASHQQQSSSYEQYFGPGTRLTVT.

The genes are TRBV7-2 and TRBJ2-2; a possible D gene is TRBD2 (6 bases). This CDR3 is 15 amino acids long. Trimming removed 2 bases at V and 7 bases at J, with 14 bases between. CDR1 and CDR2 (germline): SGHTA, FQGNSA. Here the CDR3 DNA reads TGTGCCAGCAGCTTAACATCCGGGAGTGGCGGGGAGCTGTTTTTT. Its protein product is CASSLTSGSGGELFF. The full variable domain, rest sourced from reference TRBV7-2 and TRBJ2-2, is GAGVSQSPSNKVTEKGKDVELRCDPISGHTALYWYRQSLGQGLEFLIYFQGNSAPDKSGLPSDRFSAERTGGSVSTLTIQRTQQEDSAVYLCASSLTSGSGGELFFGEGSRLTVL.

The chain links TRBV5-5 to TRBJ2-3; 8 nucleotides agree with TRBD1. There are 14 residues in the CDR3. V trimming: 4 bases; J trimming: 1 base; junction bases outside the gene matches: 2. Germline assignment: CDR1 SGHKS and CDR2 YYEKEE (reference sequence). CDR3 in DNA: TGTGCCAGCAGCACGGACAGGGGCACAGATACGCAGTATTTT. This codes for CASSTDRGTDTQYF.

This clone was recorded once. The chain combines TRBV30 with TRBJ1-2; 8 positions agree with TRBD1. The CDR3 runs 12 residues. The trim removed 2 bases at V and 4 bases at J, leaving 0 bases unmatched. CDR1 and CDR2 from the germline V gene are GTSNPN and SVGIG (reference sequence). The CDR3 DNA follows: TGTGCCTGGAGTACAGGGGGCTATGGCTACACCTTC. It specifies CAWSTGGYGYTF.

V and J are TRBV2 and TRBJ1-3, with D perhaps matching TRBD1 (6 bases). Germline V gene lookup returns CDR1 SNHLY and CDR2 FYNNEI. The V end lost 0 bases, the J end lost 2 bases, and 11 bases lay between the germline ends. This CDR3 is built from 16 residues. The CDR3 loop reads CASSEAAGVTGNTIYF. The CDR3 region has the DNA TGTGCCAGCAGTGAAGCTGCAGGGGTCACTGGAAACACCATATATTTT.

The chain is built from TRBV9 and TRBJ2-1; perhaps TRBD2 as D (6 bases). The CDR3 sequence is 16 residues long. The V gene's germline CDR1 is SGDLS and CDR2 YYNGEE. V was pared by 4 bases and J by 4 bases, with 18 bases between. The CDR3 DNA follows: TGTGCCAGCAGCACCCACGGGGGAACATATTACAATGAGCAGTTCTTC. It specifies CASSTHGGTYYNEQFF.

This clone was recorded only once. The gene calls are TRBV19 and TRBJ1-1; no definite D call. V lost 7 bases and J lost 3, with 18 bases in between. The CDR3 covers 15 residues. Germline assignment: CDR1 LNHDA and CDR2 SQIVND (reference sequence). CDR3 in amino acids: CASKSSAGIDTEAFF. DNA for the CDR3: TGTGCCAGTAAGTCGTCTGCGGGGATCGACACTGAAGCTTTCTTT.

The genes are TRBV4-1 and TRBJ1-5; 12 bases align to TRBD1. J gave up 6 bases and V 4 bases, and 4 bases lay outside the gene matches. This CDR3 is built from 15 residues. Germline V CDR1 and CDR2: MGHRA, YSYEKL. The CDR3 DNA reads as TGCGCCAGCAGCCCTCCGGGACAGGGGGCTCAGCCCCAGCATTTT. Encoded protein: CASSPPGQGAQPQHF.

This sequence joins TRBV6-6 and TRBJ2-7, with unresolved D. The CDR3 consists of 14 residues. Germline V lookup: CDR1 MNHNY, CDR2 SVGAGI (reference sequence). V dropped 0 bases and J dropped 1 base, with 7 bases sitting between them. The CDR3 is CASSYSKSSYEQYF. The CDR3 DNA follows: TGTGCCAGCAGTTACTCGAAAAGTTCCTACGAGCAGTACTTC.

The genes are TRBV7-8 and TRBJ2-7; D is unresolved. Looked up from germline, CDR1 is SGHVS and CDR2 is FQNEAQ. V lost 8 bases to trimming and J lost 3 bases, with 14 bases between them. CDR3 length: 13 amino acids. The CDR3 reads CASSPKELYEQYF. The CDR3 coding sequence is TGTGCCAGCTCACCAAAGGAGCTCTACGAGCAGTACTTC.

The genes are TRBV29-1 and TRBJ1-1; TRBD1 aligns across 9 bases. The germline CDR1 and CDR2 sequences are SQVTM and ANQGSEA. Losses at the gene ends were 4 bases for V and 1 base for J; bases not matched to a gene: 4. CDR3 size: 14 residues. The CDR3 bases are TGCAGCGTTGCTCGGACAGGGGCGAACACTGAAGCTTTCTTT. It is translated as CSVARTGANTEAFF.

The chain uses TRBV21-1 and TRBJ1-1. TRBV21-1 is shown as a pseudogene. This CDR3 has 15 residues. The CDR3 reads CASSNRGISNTEAFF. The DNA for the CDR3 is TGTGCCAGCAGCAACCGCGGCATTTCGAACACTGAAGCTTTCTTT.

This chain joins TRBV19 and TRBJ1-2; D gene ambiguous. V was clipped by 9 bases and J by 4 bases, with 12 bases between them. Looked up from germline, CDR1 is LNHDA and CDR2 is SQIVND (reference sequence). This CDR3 contains 12 residues. For the CDR3, the DNA is TGTGCCAGCCTGGGGTTTTCCTATGGCTACACCTTC. Translating it yields CASLGFSYGYTF.

V and J are TRBV19 and TRBJ1-4, with a tentative D call TRBD1 (6 bases). Trimming pared 5 bases from V and 8 bases from J, leaving 12 bases between. Per germline, CDR1 LNHDA and CDR2 SQIVND (reference sequence). CDR3 size: 13 residues. This CDR3 reads CASSLGAREKLFF. The CDR3 DNA reads TGTGCCAGTAGTTTGGGGGCTCGGGAAAAACTGTTTTTT.

This sequence joins TRBV30 and TRBJ1-1; no definite D call. Germline CDR1 is GTSNPN and CDR2 is SVGIG (reference sequence). CDR3 length: 15 residues. Trimming cost V 0 bases and J 1 base, with 12 bases left between them. The CDR3 DNA follows: TGTGCCTGGAGTGTACGCGGGAGGGAGAACACTGAAGCTTTCTTT. Its translation: CAWSVRGRENTEAFF.

The CDR3 sequence: CASTPSRSSYEQYF. In nucleotides, the CDR3 is TGTGCCAGCACCCCAAGCCGGAGCTCCTACGAGCAGTACTTC. The chain combines TRBV6-2 or TRBV6-3 with TRBJ2-7; D remains ambiguous. Between the trimmed V and J ends, which lost 7 bases and 0 bases, there was a span of 13 bases. Germline V CDR1 and CDR2: MNHEY, SVGEGT. This CDR3 has 14 amino acids.

J is TRBJ2-7 and V is TRBV30, with D possibly being TRBD2 (6 bases). CDR3 length: 13 amino acids. V gave up 0 bases and J gave up 2 bases, with 8 bases separating them. Germline values: CDR1 GTSNPN, CDR2 SVGIG (reference sequence). Written as DNA, the CDR3 is TGTGCCTGGAGTGTAGGAGGGGCCTACGAGCAGTACTTC. Amino acid sequence: CAWSVGGAYEQYF.

The chain uses TRBV7-9 and TRBJ1-5; tentative D call: TRBD1 (6 bases). The CDR3 is 15 residues long. V lost 6 bases to trimming and J lost 4 bases, with 16 bases between them. CDR1 is SEHNR and CDR2 is FQNEAQ in the germline V gene (reference sequence). The CDR3: CASREPDRHNQPQHF. The CDR3 DNA follows: TGTGCCAGCAGAGAGCCCGACAGGCATAATCAGCCCCAGCATTTT.

J is TRBJ1-5 and V is TRBV7-9; D is possibly TRBD1 (5 bases). Germline V gene data show CDR1 as SEHNR and CDR2 as FQNEAQ (reference sequence). CDR3 length: 13 residues. The V end lost 1 base, the J end lost 5 bases, and 6 bases lay between the germline ends. The CDR3 nucleotides read TGTGCCAGCAGCTTAGTGGGGCATCAGCCCCAGCATTTT. Translation gives CASSLVGHQPQHF.

The V gene is TRBV6-6, the J gene TRBJ1-6; D remains ambiguous. The CDR3 has 10 amino acids. Germline values: CDR1 MNHNY, CDR2 SVGAGI (reference sequence). V was trimmed by 8 bases and J by 10 bases, leaving 6 bases between them. CDR3: CASGQSPLHF. CDR3 DNA: TGTGCCAGCGGCCAATCACCCCTCCACTTT.

V gene TRBV19 combines with J gene TRBJ2-1; 10 nucleotides line up with TRBD2. CDR3 length: 14 residues. V lost 8 bases to trimming and J lost 9 bases; unmatched junction nucleotides: 10. Germline V gene lookup returns CDR1 LNHDA and CDR2 SQIVND (reference sequence). The CDR3 nucleotides are TGTGCCAGTGGTGCTAGCGGGAGTGGAGCTGAGCAGTTCTTC. Encoded protein: CASGASGSGAEQFF.

The chain uses TRBV5-1 and TRBJ1-2; 7 bases line up with TRBD1. Germline-derived CDR1 and CDR2 are SGHRS and YFSETQ. This CDR3 spans 15 amino acids. V lost 0 bases and J lost 8; bases outside the gene matches: 10. CDR3 sequence: CASSLVVGGSGGYTF. In DNA form, the CDR3 reads TGCGCCAGCAGCTTGGTTGTAGGGGGCAGCGGCGGCTACACCTTC. The full variable domain, rest sourced from reference TRBV5-1 and TRBJ1-2, is KAGVTQTPRYLIKTRGQQVTLSCSPISGHRSVSWYQQTPGQGLQFLFEYFSETQRNKGNFPGRFSGRQFSNSRSEMNVSTLELGDSALYLCASSLVVGGSGGYTFGSGTRLTVV.

The CDR3 loop reads CSVSSPGLASYEQYF. The CDR3 region has the DNA TGCAGCGTATCTTCTCCGGGACTAGCCTCCTACGAGCAGTACTTC. The chain combines TRBV29-1 with TRBJ2-7, with TRBD2 matching 9 bases. The CDR3 contains 15 residues. The trim removed 6 bases at V and 0 bases at J, leaving 9 bases unmatched. Germline V gene lookup returns CDR1 SQVTM and CDR2 ANQGSEA.